Below are 8 T cell receptor beta chains sequenced from a single sample in a study of blood T cell repertoires in COVID-19. The assay was immunoSEQ multiplex PCR, and TCRdb's table has in-frame clones only and misses some. The data hold about 190,000 clones, with roughly 84% observed a single time. Source material: peripheral blood. Receptors were obtained from an elderly woman with active or convalescent COVID-19.

The chain is built from TRBV28 and TRBJ2-7; the D gene is possibly TRBD2 (5 bases). CDR1 and CDR2 from the germline V gene are MDHEN and SYDVKM. The CDR3 runs to 13 residues. Trimming took 10 bases from V and 8 from J, leaving 21 bases between them. This chain's CDR3 is CATASPPSPQQYF. The CDR3 nucleotides read TGTGCCACCGCTAGCCCCCCCTCTCCCCAGCAGTACTTC.

The chain couples TRBV5-8 to TRBJ1-2; TRBD1 is a possible D gene (5 bases). CDR1 and CDR2 (germline): SGHTS, YDEGEE. The CDR3 covers 16 residues. V gave up 1 base and J gave up 2 bases, with 15 bases separating them. As DNA, the CDR3 is TGTGCCAGCAGCTTGAGCTTTTCGGCAGGGAACTATGGCTACACCTTC. It is translated as CASSLSFSAGNYGYTF.

The chain joins TRBV6-6 to TRBJ1-1, with a tentative D call TRBD1 (6 bases). The germline CDR1 and CDR2 sequences are MNHNY and SVGAGI (reference sequence). CDR3 length: 12 amino acids. V was clipped by 6 bases and J by 10 bases, with 15 bases between them. As DNA, the CDR3 is TGTGCCAGCAGACCTACAGGGAGCGGAGCTTTCTTT. This codes for CASRPTGSGAFF.

This chain joins TRBV5-6 and TRBJ2-1; TRBD2 matches at 16 bases. The CDR3 loop spans 15 amino acids. Germline-derived CDR1 and CDR2 are SGHDT and YYEEEE. Germline trimming cut 3 bases from V and 15 bases from J; bases unmatched to any gene: 9. The CDR3 protein is CASSSGTSGRAVTFF. The CDR3 DNA reads TGTGCCAGCAGCTCCGGGACTAGCGGGAGGGCTGTCACGTTCTTC.

The V gene is TRBV18, the J gene TRBJ2-3, with 8 bases matching TRBD1. With V trimmed by 3 bases and J by 5 bases, 4 bases remained unmatched. The CDR3 length is 14 residues. The germline CDR1 and CDR2 sequences are KGHSH and LQKENI. The chain's CDR3 is CASSPGQVGDTQYF. In nucleotides, the CDR3 is TGTGCCAGCTCACCGGGACAGGTAGGAGATACGCAGTATTTT.

This chain uses TRBV5-1 with TRBJ2-3, with D maybe TRBD2 (7 bases). Germline assignment: CDR1 SGHRS and CDR2 YFSETQ. The CDR3 is 15 residues long. Trimming stripped 4 bases from V and 4 bases from J, with 16 bases between. The CDR3, as DNA: TGCGCCAGCAGCCGGATCGGGGGGCAGGCAGATACGCAGTATTTT. Protein: CASSRIGGQADTQYF.

The chain employs TRBV7-3 and TRBJ2-1; 13 bases align to TRBD2. With V trimmed by 5 bases and J by 7 bases, 5 bases remained unmatched. Germline values: CDR1 SGHTA, CDR2 FQGTGA. The CDR3 is 15 amino acids. CDR3 nucleotide sequence: TGTGCCAGCAGCGGTCGACTAGCGGGAGGAAATGAGCAGTTCTTC. This encodes CASSGRLAGGNEQFF. The full variable domain, in which reference TRBV7-3 and TRBJ2-1 provide the parts outside the CDR3, is GAGVSQTPSNKVTEKGKYVELRCDPISGHTALYWYRQSLGQGPEFLIYFQGTGAADDSGLPNDRFFAVRPEGSVSTLKIQRTERGDSAVYLCASSGRLAGGNEQFFGPGTRLTVL.

This clone showed up just once. The chain employs TRBV5-6 and TRBJ1-1; TRBD1 is a possible D gene (5 bases). This CDR3 has 15 residues. Deletions cut 5 bases from V and 4 bases from J, with 18 bases between. CDR1 is SGHDT, CDR2 YYEEEE, per germline. The CDR3 coding sequence is TGTGCCAGCAGTCGGGGGTCGGGTCGGGGCACTGAAGCTTTCTTT. Translated, it gives CASSRGSGRGTEAFF.